This TCR beta chain was observed in a study of T cell responses to AZD1222 COVID-19 vaccine. Study-level information: Whether given at about 4 or about 12 weeks, second doses were pooled. Study-wide results and limits: The donors showed a predominance of white British ancestry and of females, with possible underestimation of clonal diversity. The breadth and depth of Spike-specific TCRs increased once two AZD1222 doses had been given. At study baseline, merely five or six AZD1222 recipients were seropositive.

Remarks on this clone: The antigen remains unidentified.

Sequencing used immunoSEQ multiplex PCR; TCRdb keeps in-frame clones, though not all of them. The repertoire holds over 100,000 clones, approximately 88% seen once, with over 15% in the top ten. There are 14 residues in the CDR3. Germline V gene sequence: CDR1 SGHNT, CDR2 YYREEE (reference sequence). The germline V and J ends were trimmed by 0 bases and 1 base, with 7 bases remaining between them. The V gene is TRBV5-4, the J gene TRBJ1-1; unclear D gene. The TCR originated in an adult in good health. The material sequenced was peripheral blood, taken on day 0 of AZD1222 vaccination. The CDR3 spells CASSLGRRNTEAFF. CDR3 coding DNA: TGTGCCAGCAGCTTGGGACGGAGGAACACTGAAGCTTTCTTT.